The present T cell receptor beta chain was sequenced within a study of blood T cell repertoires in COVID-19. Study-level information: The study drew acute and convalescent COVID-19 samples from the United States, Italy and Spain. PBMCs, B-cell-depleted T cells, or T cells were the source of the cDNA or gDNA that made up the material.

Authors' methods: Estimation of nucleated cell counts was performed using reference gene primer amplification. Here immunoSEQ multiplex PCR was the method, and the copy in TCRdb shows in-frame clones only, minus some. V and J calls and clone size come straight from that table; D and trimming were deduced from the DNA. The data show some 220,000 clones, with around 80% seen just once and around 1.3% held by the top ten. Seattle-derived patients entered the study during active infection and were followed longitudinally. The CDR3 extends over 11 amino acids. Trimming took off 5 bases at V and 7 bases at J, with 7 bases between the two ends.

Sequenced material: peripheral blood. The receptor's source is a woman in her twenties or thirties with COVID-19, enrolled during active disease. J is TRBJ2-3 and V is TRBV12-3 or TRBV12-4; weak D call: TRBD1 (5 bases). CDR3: CASSAGNTQYF. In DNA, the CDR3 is TGTGCCAGCAGTGCAGGGAATACGCAGTATTTT.